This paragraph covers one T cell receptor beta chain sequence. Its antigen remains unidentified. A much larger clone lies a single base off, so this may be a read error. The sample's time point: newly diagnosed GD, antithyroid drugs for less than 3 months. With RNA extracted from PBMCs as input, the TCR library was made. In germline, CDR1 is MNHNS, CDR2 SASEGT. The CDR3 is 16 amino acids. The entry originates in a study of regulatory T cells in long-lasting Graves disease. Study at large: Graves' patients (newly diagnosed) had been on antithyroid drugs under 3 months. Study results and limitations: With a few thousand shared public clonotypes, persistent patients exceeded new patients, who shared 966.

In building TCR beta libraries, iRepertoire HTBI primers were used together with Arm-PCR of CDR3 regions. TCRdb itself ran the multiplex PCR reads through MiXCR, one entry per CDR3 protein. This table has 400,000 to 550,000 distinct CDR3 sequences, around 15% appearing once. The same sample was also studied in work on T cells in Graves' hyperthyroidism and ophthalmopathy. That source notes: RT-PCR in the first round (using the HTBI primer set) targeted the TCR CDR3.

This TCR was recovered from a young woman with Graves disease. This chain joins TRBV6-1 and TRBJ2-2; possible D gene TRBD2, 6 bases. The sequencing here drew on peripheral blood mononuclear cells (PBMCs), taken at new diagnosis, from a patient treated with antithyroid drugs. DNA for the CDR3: TGTGCCAGCACCCCCGCCGGGACTTACAACACCGGGGAGCCGTTTTTT. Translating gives CASTPAGTYNTGEPFF.